This entry concerns a single TCR beta chain. V shed 4 bases, J shed 4 bases, and the junction held 21 bases outside the gene matches. CDR1 is MNHEY, CDR2 SVGAGI, per germline. This CDR3 spans 19 amino acids. TCRdb itself ran the 5' RACE reads through MiXCR, one entry per CDR3 protein. The top ten clones hold roughly 23% of a sample with under 350,000 distinct CDR3 sequences, 15% to 20% of them seen once. This record belongs to a study of T-cell memory formation after mild COVID-19. The sequence was obtained from a man in his late teens or twenties who had mild COVID-19 (a few samples of this study predate the infection). Cell type and time point are not known. The sequencing input was PBMCs or a T cell subset sorted from them (not recorded which). The rearrangement uses TRBV6-5 and TRBJ1-2, with 7 bases aligning to TRBD1. In DNA form, the CDR3 reads TGTGCCAGCAGTTCACAGTCCGGGGGCAGGGGGAAGGCCAGCTATGGCTACACCTTC. This codes for CASSSQSGGRGKASYGYTF.